The next 10 T cell receptor beta chains were all read from a single sample in a study of cytomegalovirus exposure and HLA in healthy donors. The PCR employed 60 Vbeta primers together with 13 Jbeta primers. The data were produced by immunoSEQ multiplex PCR, yet TCRdb's version contains in-frame clones alone and is incomplete. This sample has around 120,000 clones, with 74% found just once. The specimen sequenced was PBMCs. The receptors shown here come from a man aged 50-59 years in good health and CMV-seropositive.

This clone was counted between two and nine times. CDR3 coding DNA: TGTGCCAGCAGCTTGAGCGGGAGGGCAGAGACCCAGTACTTC. It codes for CASSLSGRAETQYF. The rearrangement links TRBV5-6 to TRBJ2-5; 10 bases agree with TRBD2. There are 14 residues in the CDR3. CDR1 SGHDT and CDR2 YYEEEE come from the germline V gene. J gave up 4 bases and V 1 base, and 1 base lay outside the gene matches.

J is TRBJ1-5 and V is TRBV7-9, with TRBD1 as a possible D gene (6 bases). V gave up 3 bases and J gave up 2 bases, with 11 bases separating them. Germline lookup yields CDR1 SEHNR and CDR2 FQNEAQ (reference sequence). The CDR3 loop spans 15 amino acids. The CDR3 spells CASSLDSRGNQPQHF. The CDR3 DNA reads as TGTGCCAGCAGCTTGGACAGTCGGGGCAATCAGCCCCAGCATTTT.

The chain links TRBV5-1 to TRBJ1-1; 9 bases are shared with TRBD1. With 4 bases clipped from V and 0 bases from J, the junction kept 13 bases outside the gene matches. Germline V gene lookup returns CDR1 SGHRS and CDR2 YFSETQ. The CDR3 runs to 18 residues. The CDR3 loop is CASSRGRTGVLMNTEAFF. Written as DNA, the CDR3 is TGCGCCAGCAGCAGGGGGAGGACAGGGGTTCTTATGAACACTGAAGCTTTCTTT.

This clone was picked up a small number of times. The chain links TRBV7-8 to TRBJ2-3, with 9 nucleotides matching TRBD2. The V gene end was trimmed by 5 bases and the J gene end by 6 bases; junction bases not matched to a gene: 15. This CDR3 spans 17 amino acids. The germline CDR1 and CDR2 sequences are SGHVS and FQNEAQ. The CDR3 loop reads CASSPLAGGSTWDTQYF. In nucleotides, the CDR3 is TGTGCCAGCAGCCCCCTGGCGGGGGGGTCCACTTGGGATACGCAGTATTTT.

The rearrangement joins TRBV5-5 to TRBJ2-1; no clear D. V was pared by 2 bases and J by 4 bases, with 7 bases between. The germline CDR1 and CDR2 sequences are SGHKS and YYEKEE (reference sequence). CDR3 size: 13 residues. CDR3 region: CASSFDIYNEQFF. In DNA form, the CDR3 reads TGTGCCAGCAGCTTCGACATATACAATGAGCAGTTCTTC.

The chain carries TRBV9 and TRBJ2-1; D possibly corresponds to TRBD2 (5 bases). V lost 2 bases and J lost 5, with 11 bases in between. The CDR3 sequence is 14 residues long. The V gene's germline CDR1 is SGDLS and CDR2 YYNGEE. CDR3 sequence reads: CASSVRLLNNEQFF. The DNA of the CDR3 is TGTGCCAGCAGCGTTAGACTACTGAACAATGAGCAGTTCTTC.

The chain is built from TRBV11-2 and TRBJ1-1; 10 nucleotides align to TRBD1. V was clipped by 5 bases and J by 6 bases; unmatched bases: 12. The CDR3 is 16 residues long. The germline CDR1 and CDR2 sequences are SGHAT and FQNNGV. CDR3 DNA sequence: TGTGCCAGCAGCGCCATCACCGGGACAGGGGTACCTGAAGCTTTCTTT. This gives the protein CASSAITGTGVPEAFF. Combining the CDR3 with reference TRBV11-2 and TRBJ1-1 gives the whole variable domain EAGVAQSPRYKIIEKRQSVAFWCNPISGHATLYWYQQILGQGPKLLIQFQNNGVVDDSQLPKDRFSAERLKGVDSTLKIQPAKLEDSAVYLCASSAITGTGVPEAFFGQGTRLTVV.

This chain connects TRBV4-1 to TRBJ1-6; D gene unclear. This CDR3 spans 17 amino acids. Trimming took off 2 bases at V and 10 bases at J, with 21 bases between the two ends. Germline assignment: CDR1 MGHRA and CDR2 YSYEKL. The CDR3 DNA reads as TGCGCCAGCAGCCAAACCCCGGGAGAGGTGGACGGATCACCCCTCCACTTT. Translated, it gives CASSQTPGEVDGSPLHF.

In its sample, this clone was seen a few times. CDR3 coding DNA: TGTGCCTGGAGTAACGGGGGGCCCAACACTGAAGCTTTCTTT. As protein: CAWSNGGPNTEAFF. This chain uses TRBV30 with TRBJ1-1, with D possibly being TRBD1 (6 bases). Germline values: CDR1 GTSNPN, CDR2 SVGIG (reference sequence). The CDR3 totals 14 residues. Trimming stripped 2 bases from V and 2 bases from J, with 12 bases between. The variable domain in full, completed from reference TRBV30 and TRBJ1-1, reads SQTIHQWPATLVQPVGSPLSLECTVEGTSNPNLYWYRQAAGRGLQLLFYSVGIGQISSEVPQNLSASRPQDRQFILSSKKLLLSDSGFYLCAWSNGGPNTEAFFGQGTRLTVV.

The chain combines TRBV5-6 with TRBJ1-2; 8 nucleotides align to TRBD1. V was clipped by 0 bases and J by 4 bases; unmatched bases: 2. CDR3 length equals 14 residues. Germline V gives CDR1 SGHDT, CDR2 YYEEEE. The CDR3 DNA is TGTGCCAGCAGCTTGGGACAGGGGCCCTATGGCTACACCTTC. It yields the protein CASSLGQGPYGYTF. The whole variable domain, filled in from reference TRBV5-6 and TRBJ1-2, reads DAGVTQSPTHLIKTRGQQVTLRCSPKSGHDTVSWYQQALGQGPQFIFQYYEEEERQRGNFPDRFSGHQFPNYSSELNVNALLLGDSALYLCASSLGQGPYGYTFGSGTRLTVV.